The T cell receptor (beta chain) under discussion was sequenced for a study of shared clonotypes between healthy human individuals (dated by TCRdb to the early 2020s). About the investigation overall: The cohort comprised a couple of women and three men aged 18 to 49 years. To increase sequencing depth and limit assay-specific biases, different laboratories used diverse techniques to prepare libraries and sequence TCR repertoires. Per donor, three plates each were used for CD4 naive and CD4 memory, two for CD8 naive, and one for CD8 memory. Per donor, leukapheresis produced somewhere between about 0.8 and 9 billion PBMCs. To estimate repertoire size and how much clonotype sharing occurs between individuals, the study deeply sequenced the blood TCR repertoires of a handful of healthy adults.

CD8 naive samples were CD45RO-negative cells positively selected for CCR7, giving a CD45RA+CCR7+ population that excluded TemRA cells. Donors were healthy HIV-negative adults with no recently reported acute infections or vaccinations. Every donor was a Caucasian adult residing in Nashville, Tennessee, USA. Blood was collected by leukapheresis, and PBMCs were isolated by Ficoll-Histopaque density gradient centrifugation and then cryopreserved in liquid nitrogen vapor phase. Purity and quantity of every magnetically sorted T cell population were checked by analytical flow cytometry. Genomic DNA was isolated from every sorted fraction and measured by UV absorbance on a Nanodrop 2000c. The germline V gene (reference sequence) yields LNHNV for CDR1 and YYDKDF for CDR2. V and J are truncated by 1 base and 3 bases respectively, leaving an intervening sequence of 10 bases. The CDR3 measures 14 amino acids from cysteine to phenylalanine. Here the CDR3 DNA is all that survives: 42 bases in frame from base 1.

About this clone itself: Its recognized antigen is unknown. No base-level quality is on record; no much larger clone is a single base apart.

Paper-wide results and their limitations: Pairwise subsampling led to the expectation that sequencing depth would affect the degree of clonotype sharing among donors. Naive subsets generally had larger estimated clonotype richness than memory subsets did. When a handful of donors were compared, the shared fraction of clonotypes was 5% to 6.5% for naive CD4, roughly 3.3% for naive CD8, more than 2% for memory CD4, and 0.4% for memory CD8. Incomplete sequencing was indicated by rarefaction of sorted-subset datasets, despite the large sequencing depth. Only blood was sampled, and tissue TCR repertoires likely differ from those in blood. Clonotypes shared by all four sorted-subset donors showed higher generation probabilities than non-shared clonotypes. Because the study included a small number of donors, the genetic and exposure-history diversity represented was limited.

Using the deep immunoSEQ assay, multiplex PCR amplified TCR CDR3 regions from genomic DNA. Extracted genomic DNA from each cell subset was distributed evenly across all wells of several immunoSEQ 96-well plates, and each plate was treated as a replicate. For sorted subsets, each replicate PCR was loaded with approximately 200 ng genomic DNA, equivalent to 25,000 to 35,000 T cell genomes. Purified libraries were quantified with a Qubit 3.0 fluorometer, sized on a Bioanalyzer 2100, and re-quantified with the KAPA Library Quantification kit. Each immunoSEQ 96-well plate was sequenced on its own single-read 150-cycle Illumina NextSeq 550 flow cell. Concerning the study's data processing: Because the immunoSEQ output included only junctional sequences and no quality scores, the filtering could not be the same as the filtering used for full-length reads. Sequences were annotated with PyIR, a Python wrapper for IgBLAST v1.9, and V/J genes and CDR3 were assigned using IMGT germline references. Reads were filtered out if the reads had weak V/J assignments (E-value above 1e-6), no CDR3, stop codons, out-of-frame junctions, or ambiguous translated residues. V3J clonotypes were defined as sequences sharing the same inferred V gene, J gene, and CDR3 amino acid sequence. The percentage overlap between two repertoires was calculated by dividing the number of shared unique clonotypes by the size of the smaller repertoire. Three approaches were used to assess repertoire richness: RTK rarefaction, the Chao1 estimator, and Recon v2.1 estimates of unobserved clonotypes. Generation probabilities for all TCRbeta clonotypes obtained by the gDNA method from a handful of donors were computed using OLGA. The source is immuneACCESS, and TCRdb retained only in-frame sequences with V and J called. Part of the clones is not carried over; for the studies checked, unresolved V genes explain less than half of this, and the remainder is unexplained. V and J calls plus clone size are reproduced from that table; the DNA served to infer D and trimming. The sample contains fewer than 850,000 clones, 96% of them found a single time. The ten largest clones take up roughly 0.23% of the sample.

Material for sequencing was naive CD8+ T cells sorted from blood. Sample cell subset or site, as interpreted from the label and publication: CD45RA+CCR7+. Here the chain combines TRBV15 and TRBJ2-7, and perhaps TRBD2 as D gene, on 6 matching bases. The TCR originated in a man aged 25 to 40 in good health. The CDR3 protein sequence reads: CATSRGVDYYEQYF. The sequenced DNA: TGTGCCACCAGCAGAGGGGTGGACTACTACGAGCAGTACTTC.